This TCR beta chain was profiled in a study of blood T cells in healthy people across ages. This clonotype was detected only a few times. CDR1 and CDR2 (germline): KGHSH, LQKENI. V lost 2 bases, J lost 1 base, and 11 bases lay in between. CDR3 size: 15 residues. Sample-barcoded 5' priming and a J-beta primer mix drove a second PCR of 7 to 11 cycles. TCRdb reanalysed the 5' RACE reads using MiXCR and keeps one entry per CDR3 protein. The table includes hundreds of thousands of distinct CDR3 sequences, around 30% detected once. Sequenced: blood. The TCR comes from a woman older than 75 in good health. The V call is TRBV18, the J call TRBJ1-1; D remains unclear. In DNA form, the CDR3 reads TGTGCCAGCTCACCAAAATCTCATGAGAACACTGAAGCTTTCTTT. Translated: CASSPKSHENTEAFF.